The 2 T cell receptor beta chains below all came from one sample that was sequenced in a study of blood T cell repertoires in COVID-19. TCRdb's table, derived via immunoSEQ multiplex PCR, lists solely in-frame clones and lacks some. In the table there are roughly 64,000 clones, approximately 82% of which are singletons. Sequencing used peripheral blood. The receptors were sampled from a woman aged 55-69 years with acute or convalescent COVID-19.

The chain joins TRBV19 to TRBJ1-2; 9 nucleotides align to TRBD1. This CDR3 comprises 14 residues. The germline V gene has CDR1 LNHDA and CDR2 SQIVND (reference sequence). After removal of 6 bases from V and 3 bases from J, the junction contained 5 bases not matched to a gene. The CDR3 DNA is TGTGCCAGTAGGCCCGGGACAGGGTACTATGGCTACACCTTC. Translated, it gives CASRPGTGYYGYTF.

The chain carries TRBV6-5 and TRBJ2-2, with D tentatively TRBD2 (6 bases). The CDR3 is made up of 13 amino acids. Germline values: CDR1 MNHEY, CDR2 SVGAGI. V was trimmed by 6 bases and J by 4 bases, leaving 9 bases between them. The CDR3 sequence: CASRLAITGELFF. CDR3 sequence (DNA): TGTGCCAGCAGACTAGCTATCACCGGGGAGCTGTTTTTT.